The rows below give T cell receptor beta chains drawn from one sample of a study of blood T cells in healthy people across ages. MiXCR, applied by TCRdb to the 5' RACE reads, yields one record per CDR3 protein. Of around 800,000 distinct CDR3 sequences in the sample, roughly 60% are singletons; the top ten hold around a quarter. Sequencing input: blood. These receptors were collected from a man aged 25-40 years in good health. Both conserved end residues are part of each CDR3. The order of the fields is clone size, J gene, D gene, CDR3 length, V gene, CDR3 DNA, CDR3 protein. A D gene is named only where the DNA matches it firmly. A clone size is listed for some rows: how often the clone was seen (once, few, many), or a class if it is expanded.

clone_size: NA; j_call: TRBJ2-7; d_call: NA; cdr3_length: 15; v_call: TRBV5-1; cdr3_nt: TGCGCCAGCAGCTTGGTAGTTGGCGGGCCTTACGAGCAGTACTTC; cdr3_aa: CASSLVVGGPYEQYF
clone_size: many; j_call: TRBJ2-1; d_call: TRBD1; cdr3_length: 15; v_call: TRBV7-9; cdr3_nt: TGTGCCAGCAGCCGGGACAGAAGCTCCTACAATGAGCAGTTCTTC; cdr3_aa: CASSRDRSSYNEQFF
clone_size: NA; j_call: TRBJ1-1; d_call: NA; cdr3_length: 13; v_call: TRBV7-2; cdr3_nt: TGTGCCAGCAGCATCCGAAAAGACACTGAAGCTTTCTTT; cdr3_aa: CASSIRKDTEAFF
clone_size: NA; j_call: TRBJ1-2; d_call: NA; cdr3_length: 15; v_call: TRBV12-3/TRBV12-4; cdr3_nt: TGTGCCAGCAACCCTTCGAGGGGGGGGCTTGGTGGCTACACCTTC; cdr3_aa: CASNPSRGGLGGYTF
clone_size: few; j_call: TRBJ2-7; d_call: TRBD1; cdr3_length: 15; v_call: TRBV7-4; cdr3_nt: TGTGCCAGCAGCTATCCGACAGGGGTCTCCTACGAGCAGTACTTC; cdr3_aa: CASSYPTGVSYEQYF
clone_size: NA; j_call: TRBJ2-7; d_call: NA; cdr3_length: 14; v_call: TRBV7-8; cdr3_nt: TGTGCCAGCAGCTTAGGCGGCAAGGGAGGCGAGCAGTACTTC; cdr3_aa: CASSLGGKGGEQYF
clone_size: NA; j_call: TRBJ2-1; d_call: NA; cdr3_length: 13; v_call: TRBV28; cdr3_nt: TGTGCCAGCAAAAGGACAAATTTCTACGAGCAGTTCTTC; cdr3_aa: CASKRTNFYEQFF
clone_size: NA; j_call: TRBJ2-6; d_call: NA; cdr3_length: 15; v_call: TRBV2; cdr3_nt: TGTGCCAGCAGTGAAGAAAGGCTGGGGGCCAACGTCCTGACTTTC; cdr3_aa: CASSEERLGANVLTF
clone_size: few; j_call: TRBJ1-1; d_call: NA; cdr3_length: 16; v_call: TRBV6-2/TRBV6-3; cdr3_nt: TGTGCCAGCAGTTCCTCCAATCGGGACATCCGACCTGAAGCTTTCTTT; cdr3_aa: CASSSSNRDIRPEAFF
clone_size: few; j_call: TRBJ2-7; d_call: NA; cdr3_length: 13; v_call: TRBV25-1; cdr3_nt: TGTGCCAGCAGTTCTGGGGGGTTCGGAGAGCAGTACTTC; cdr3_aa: CASSSGGFGEQYF
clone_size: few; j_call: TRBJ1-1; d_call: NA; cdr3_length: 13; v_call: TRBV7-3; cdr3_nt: TGTGCCAGCAGCCTGACAGAGAACACTGAAGCTTTCTTT; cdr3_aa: CASSLTENTEAFF
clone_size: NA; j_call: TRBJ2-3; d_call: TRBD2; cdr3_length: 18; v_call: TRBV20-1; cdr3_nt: TGCAGTGCTAGAACTGGGACTAGCGGGGGGGCCAGTTCAGATACGCAGTATTTT; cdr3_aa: CSARTGTSGGASSDTQYF
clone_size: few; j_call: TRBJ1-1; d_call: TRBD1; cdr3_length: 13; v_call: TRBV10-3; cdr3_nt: TGTGCCATTGCGGGACAGAGCAACACTGAAGCTTTCTTT; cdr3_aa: CAIAGQSNTEAFF
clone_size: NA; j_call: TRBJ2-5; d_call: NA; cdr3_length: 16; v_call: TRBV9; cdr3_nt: TGTGCCAGCAGCGTAGTTATGGGGGGGCCCCAAGAGACCCAGTACTTC; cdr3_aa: CASSVVMGGPQETQYF
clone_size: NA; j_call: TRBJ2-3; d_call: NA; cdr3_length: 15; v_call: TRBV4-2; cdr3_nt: TGTGCCAGCAGCCCCAAGACAGAAGACACAGATACGCAGTATTTT; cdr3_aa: CASSPKTEDTDTQYF
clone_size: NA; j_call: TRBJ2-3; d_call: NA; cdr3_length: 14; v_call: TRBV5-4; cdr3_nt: TGTGCCAGCAGCCTTAGGACCTTGGGGGATACGCAGTATTTT; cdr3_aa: CASSLRTLGDTQYF
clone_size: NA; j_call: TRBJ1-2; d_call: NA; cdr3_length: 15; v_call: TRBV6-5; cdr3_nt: TGTGCCAGCAGTTACTCGGTCGGGGGGGAGGGTGGCTACACCTTC; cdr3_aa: CASSYSVGGEGGYTF
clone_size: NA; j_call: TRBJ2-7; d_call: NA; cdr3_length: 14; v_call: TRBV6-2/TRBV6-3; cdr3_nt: TGTGCCAGCAGTTACGCAGGACGGACGGCCGAGCAGTACTTC; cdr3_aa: CASSYAGRTAEQYF
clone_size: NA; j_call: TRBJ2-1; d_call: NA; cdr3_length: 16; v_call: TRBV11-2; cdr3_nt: TGTGCCAGCAGCTCCCCTTACGGCAGCTCCTACAATGAGCAGTTCTTC; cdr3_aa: CASSSPYGSSYNEQFF
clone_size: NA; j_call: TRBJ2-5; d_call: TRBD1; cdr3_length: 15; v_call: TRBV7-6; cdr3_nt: TGTGCCAGCAGCTCGACGACAGGGTACCAAGAGACCCAGTACTTC; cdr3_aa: CASSSTTGYQETQYF
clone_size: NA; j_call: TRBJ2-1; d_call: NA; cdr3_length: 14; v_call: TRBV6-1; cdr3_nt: TGTGCCAGCAGTGAGGGCCGGAGTTACAATGAGCAGTTCTTC; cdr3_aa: CASSEGRSYNEQFF
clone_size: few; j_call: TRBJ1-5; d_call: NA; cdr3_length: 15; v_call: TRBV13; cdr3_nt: TGTGCCAGCAGCTTAAAACAGGGCAGCAATCAGCCCCAGCATTTT; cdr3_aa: CASSLKQGSNQPQHF
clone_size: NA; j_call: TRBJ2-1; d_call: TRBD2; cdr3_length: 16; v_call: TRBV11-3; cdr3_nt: TGTGCCAGCAGCCAATTTAGCGGGGGGCAGAACAATGAGCAGTTCTTC; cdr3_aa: CASSQFSGGQNNEQFF
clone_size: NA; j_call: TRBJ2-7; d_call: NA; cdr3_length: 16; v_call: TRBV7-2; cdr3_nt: TGTGCCAGCAGCACCCAACAGGCTCCGGGAATCTACGAGCAGTACTTC; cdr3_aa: CASSTQQAPGIYEQYF
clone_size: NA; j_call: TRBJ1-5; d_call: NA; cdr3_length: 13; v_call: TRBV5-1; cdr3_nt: TGCGCCAGCAGCAAAGACAGCAATCGGCCCCAGCATTTT; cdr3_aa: CASSKDSNRPQHF
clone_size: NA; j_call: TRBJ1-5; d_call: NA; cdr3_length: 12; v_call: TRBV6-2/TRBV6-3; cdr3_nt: TGTGCCAGCAGTTACGAAGAAAAGCCCCAGCATTTT; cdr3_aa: CASSYEEKPQHF
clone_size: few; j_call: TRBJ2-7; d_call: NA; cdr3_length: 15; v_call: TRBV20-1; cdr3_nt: TGCAGTGCTAGAGATCATAGGGTATCGTCCTACGAGCAGTACTTC; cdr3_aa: CSARDHRVSSYEQYF
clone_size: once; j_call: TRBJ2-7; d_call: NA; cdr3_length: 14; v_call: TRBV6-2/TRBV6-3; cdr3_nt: TGTGCCAGCAGTTACTTCGGGGTTAAGGGCGAGCAGTACTTC; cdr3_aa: CASSYFGVKGEQYF
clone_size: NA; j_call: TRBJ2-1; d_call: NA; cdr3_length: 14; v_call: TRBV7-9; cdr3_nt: TGTGCCAGCAGCCCACCGGCCCCCGCCCGTGAGCAGTTCTTC; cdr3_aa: CASSPPAPAREQFF
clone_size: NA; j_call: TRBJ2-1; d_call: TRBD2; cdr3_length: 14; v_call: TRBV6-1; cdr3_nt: TGTGCCAGCGGAGGACTAGCGGTTGGGAATGAGCAGTTCTTC; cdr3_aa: CASGGLAVGNEQFF
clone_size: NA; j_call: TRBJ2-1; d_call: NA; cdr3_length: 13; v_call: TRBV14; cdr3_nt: TGTGCCAGCAGCCACTGGGGATGGGAGACCCAGTTCTTC; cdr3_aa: CASSHWGWETQFF
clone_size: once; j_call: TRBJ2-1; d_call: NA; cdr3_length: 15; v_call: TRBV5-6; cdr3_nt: TGTGCCAGCAGTCCCCGGGACCTCCGATGGAATGAGCAGTTCTTC; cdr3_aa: CASSPRDLRWNEQFF